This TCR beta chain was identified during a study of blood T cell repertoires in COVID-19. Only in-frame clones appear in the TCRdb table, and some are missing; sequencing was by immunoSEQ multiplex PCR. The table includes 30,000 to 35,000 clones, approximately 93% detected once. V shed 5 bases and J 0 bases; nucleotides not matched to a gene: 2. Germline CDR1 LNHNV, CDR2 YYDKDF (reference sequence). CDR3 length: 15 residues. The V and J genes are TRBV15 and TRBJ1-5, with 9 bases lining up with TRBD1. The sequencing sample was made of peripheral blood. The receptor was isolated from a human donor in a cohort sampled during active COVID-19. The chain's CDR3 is CATSQDRGSNQPQHF. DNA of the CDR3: TGTGCCACCAGCCAGGACAGGGGTAGCAATCAGCCCCAGCATTTT.